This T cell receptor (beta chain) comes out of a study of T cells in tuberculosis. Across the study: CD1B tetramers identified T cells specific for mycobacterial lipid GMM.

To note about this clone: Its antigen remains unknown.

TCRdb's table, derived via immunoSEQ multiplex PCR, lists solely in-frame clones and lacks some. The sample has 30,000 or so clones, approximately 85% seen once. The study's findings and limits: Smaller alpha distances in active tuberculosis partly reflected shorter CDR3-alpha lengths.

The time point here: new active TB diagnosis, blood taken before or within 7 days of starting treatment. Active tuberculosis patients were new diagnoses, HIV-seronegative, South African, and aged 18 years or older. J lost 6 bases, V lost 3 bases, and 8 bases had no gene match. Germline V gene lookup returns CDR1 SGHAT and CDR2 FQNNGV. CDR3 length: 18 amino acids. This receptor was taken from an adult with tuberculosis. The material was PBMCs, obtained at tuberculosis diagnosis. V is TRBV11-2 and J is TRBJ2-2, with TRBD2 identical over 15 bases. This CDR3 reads CASSFPGLAGGHAGELFF. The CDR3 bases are TGTGCCAGCAGCTTTCCCGGACTAGCGGGGGGGCATGCCGGGGAGCTGTTTTTT.